The 11 T cell receptor beta chains listed next were all sequenced from one sample in a study of blood T cell repertoires in COVID-19 (dated by TCRdb to the early 2020s). The library was obtained by the immunoSEQ multiplex PCR assay. The table was pulled from immuneACCESS by TCRdb, which kept in-frame rearrangements only. Such tables lose some clones; where checked, under half of the loss comes from unresolved V genes, and the rest has no known cause. For this sample there are roughly 300,000 clones; approximately 85% appear just once. Of the sample, around 6.9% falls within the top ten clones. Source material: peripheral blood. These receptors were taken from a human donor in a cohort sampled during active COVID-19.

This chain uses TRBV7-9 with TRBJ1-1; no clear D gene. Germline CDR1 and CDR2: SEHNR and FQNEAQ (reference sequence). Trimming stripped 2 bases from V and 0 bases from J, with 10 bases between. The CDR3 has 15 residues. This chain's CDR3 is CASSLRDEMNTEAFF. The CDR3 nucleotides are TGTGCCAGCAGCTTACGGGATGAAATGAACACTGAAGCTTTCTTT.

The rearrangement joins TRBV27 to TRBJ1-3; 7 bases fit TRBD1. This CDR3 region has 14 residues. CDR1 MNHEY and CDR2 SMNVEV come from the germline V gene (reference sequence). V lost 2 bases, J lost 4 bases, and 2 bases stayed unmatched. DNA of the CDR3: TGTGCCAGCAGTTTAGACAGGGCCGGAAACACCATATATTTT. The encoded protein is CASSLDRAGNTIYF.

This rearrangement joins TRBV6-5 to TRBJ1-2; 7 nucleotides line up with TRBD1. CDR3 length equals 14 residues. In germline, CDR1 is MNHEY, CDR2 SVGAGI. Losses at the gene ends were 2 bases for V and 7 bases for J; bases not matched to a gene: 7. CDR3 residues: CASSYLGQVSGYTF. Here the CDR3 DNA reads TGTGCCAGCAGTTACCTAGGACAGGTCTCTGGCTACACCTTC.

A remark on this clone: One end of the junction fails to match germline, which may point to a read error. CDR3 in amino acids: CASTLTGGDYNEQFF. The CDR3, as DNA: TGTGCCAGCACCTTGACAGGGGGGGACTACAATGAGCAGTTCTTC. V is TRBV5-4 and J is TRBJ2-1; 9 bases match TRBD1. Germline CDR1 and CDR2: SGHNT and YYREEE (reference sequence). CDR3 size: 15 residues.

This chain links TRBV24-1 with TRBJ2-3; TRBD2 matches 8 bases. The CDR3 is made up of 18 amino acids. V lost 5 bases to trimming and J lost 1 base; unmatched junction nucleotides: 13. Germline CDR1 KGHDR, CDR2 SFDVKD. The CDR3 reads CATSATTLRAGGTDTQYF. CDR3 DNA sequence: TGTGCCACCAGTGCGACCACCCTCCGAGCGGGGGGCACAGATACGCAGTATTTT.

J is TRBJ2-5 and V is TRBV7-2, with 9 bases lining up with TRBD2. The CDR3 has 16 residues. Germline assignment: CDR1 SGHTA and CDR2 FQGNSA. V gave up 5 bases and J gave up 5 bases; unmatched junction bases: 12. CDR3 protein: CASSPPHGRGGETQYF. CDR3 DNA: TGTGCCAGCAGCCCACCCCATGGGCGGGGGGGGGAGACCCAGTACTTC.

CDR3 amino acids: CASSRTGRSYEQYF. For the CDR3, the DNA is TGTGCCAGCAGCCGCACAGGGCGCTCCTACGAGCAGTACTTC. V and J are TRBV5-8 and TRBJ2-7; TRBD1 is a possible D gene (6 bases). Germline V lookup: CDR1 SGHTS, CDR2 YDEGEE. Trimming shortened V by 4 bases and J by 0 bases, and 11 bases separated the two germline ends. The CDR3 spans 14 residues.

CDR3 sequence: CASSPRREPTEAFF. In DNA, the CDR3 is TGTGCCAGCAGCCCCCGGAGGGAACCCACTGAAGCTTTCTTT. The rearrangement links TRBV5-5 to TRBJ1-1, with no clear D. With 4 bases removed from V and 4 bases from J, the gap between germline ends came to 14 bases. The germline V gene encodes CDR1 SGHKS and CDR2 YYEKEE (reference sequence). The CDR3 covers 14 residues.

The rearrangement uses TRBV10-1 and TRBJ2-5, with TRBD1 as a possible D gene (6 bases). Trimming removed 4 bases at V and 1 base at J, with 13 bases between. This CDR3 has 15 amino acids. Germline CDR1 and CDR2: WNHNN and SYGVQD (reference sequence). The CDR3, as DNA: TGCGCCAGCAGTGCAGGGGTGTCAGGCCAAGAGACCCAGTACTTC. Amino acid sequence: CASSAGVSGQETQYF.

The chain links TRBV7-8 to TRBJ1-2; 8 bases align to TRBD1. This CDR3 spans 17 amino acids. Germline V CDR1 and CDR2: SGHVS, FQNEAQ. The junction had 12 bases not matched to a gene; V was cut back by 2 bases and J by 4 bases. This CDR3 reads CASSLSSGGADIYGYTF. The CDR3 DNA reads as TGTGCCAGCAGCTTATCATCAGGGGGCGCGGATATCTATGGCTACACCTTC.

The chain couples TRBV19 to TRBJ1-1, with TRBD1 matching 7 bases. The trim removed 5 bases at V and 5 bases at J, leaving 2 bases unmatched. The V gene's germline CDR1 is LNHDA and CDR2 SQIVND (reference sequence). The CDR3 runs to 12 residues. CDR3 amino acids: CASSSGGTEAFF. The CDR3, as DNA: TGTGCCAGTAGTTCAGGGGGAACTGAAGCTTTCTTT.